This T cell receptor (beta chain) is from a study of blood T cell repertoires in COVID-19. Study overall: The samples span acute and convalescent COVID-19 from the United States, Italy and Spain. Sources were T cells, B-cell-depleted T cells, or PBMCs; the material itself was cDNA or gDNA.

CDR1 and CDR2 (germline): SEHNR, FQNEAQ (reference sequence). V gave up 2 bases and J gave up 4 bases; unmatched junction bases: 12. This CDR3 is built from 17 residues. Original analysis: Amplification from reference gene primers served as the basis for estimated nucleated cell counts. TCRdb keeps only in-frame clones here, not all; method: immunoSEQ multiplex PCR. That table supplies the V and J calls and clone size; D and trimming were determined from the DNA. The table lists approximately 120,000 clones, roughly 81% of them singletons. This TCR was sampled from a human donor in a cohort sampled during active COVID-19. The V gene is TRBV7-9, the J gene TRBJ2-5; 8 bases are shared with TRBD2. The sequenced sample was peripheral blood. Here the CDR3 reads CASSLIAVGLVPETQYF. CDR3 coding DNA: TGTGCCAGCAGCTTAATCGCCGTGGGACTAGTCCCAGAGACCCAGTACTTC.